This T cell receptor (beta chain) was retrieved from a study of neurological immune-mediated disorders. This CDR3 comprises 14 residues. Germline V gene sequence: CDR1 SGHRS, CDR2 YFSETQ. V was pared by 3 bases and J by 5 bases, with 11 bases between. Remarks on this clonotype: Antigen specificity is unknown.

TCRdb reprocessed the 5' RACE reads via MiXCR and lists one record per CDR3 protein. The data hold tens of thousands of distinct CDR3 sequences, with about 5.5% observed a single time. Study observations and caveats: The study found the most TCR clonal expansion in HTLV-1-associated myelopathy and the least in multiple sclerosis, below healthy controls.

The sequence was obtained from a woman aged 25 to 39 with multiple sclerosis. Sequencing was carried out using PBMCs. This chain links TRBV5-1 with TRBJ2-2, with D possibly being TRBD1 or TRBD2 (5 bases each). CDR3 in DNA: TGCGCCAGCAGCTGGGGGACCGCAACCGGGGAGCTGTTTTTT. Its translation is CASSWGTATGELFF.